Presented here are 10 T cell receptor beta chains from one specimen sequenced in a study of CXCR3-negative and CXCR3-positive naive CD8 T cells. Researchers prepared the TRB cDNA libraries using 5' RACE with UMI labels. Using the 5' RACE reads, TCRdb records one entry per CDR3 protein without DNA. Here the sample table reports roughly 40,000 distinct CDR3 sequences. Sequencing input: memory CD8+ T cells from blood. These TCRs come from a human donor in good health. Some clones in this sample may be carry-over from other donors' samples.

The V gene is TRBV7-9, the J gene TRBJ1-1. Per the germline V gene, CDR1 is SEHNR and CDR2 is FQNEAQ (reference sequence). This CDR3 has 13 residues. CDR3 loop: CADDLARGTEAFF. Full variable domain (outside the CDR3, taken from reference TRBV7-9 and TRBJ1-1): DTGVSQNPRHKITKRGQNVTFRCDPISEHNRLYWYRQTLGQGPEFLTYFQNEAQLEKSRLLSDRFSAERPKGSFSTLEIQRTEQGDSAMYLCADDLARGTEAFFGQGTRLTVV.

This chain connects TRBV29-1 to TRBJ2-7; TCRdb picks TRBD1, but there is no DNA to check that call. CDR3 length: 12 residues. In germline, CDR1 is SQVTM, CDR2 ANQGSEA. CDR3 residues: CSVRDRVYEQYF.

The rearrangement joins TRBV6-2 or TRBV6-3 to TRBJ2-3; the TRBD1 assignment by TCRdb is unverifiable without DNA. Germline V gene lookup returns CDR1 MNHEY and CDR2 SVGEGT. The CDR3 consists of 17 residues. Here the CDR3 reads CASSYPQGHFNTDTQYF.

The rearrangement uses TRBV29-1 and TRBJ2-3; as DNA is missing, the TRBD2 call by TCRdb cannot be tested. This CDR3 spans 13 amino acids. Germline V CDR1 and CDR2: SQVTM, ANQGSEA. CDR3 in amino acids: CSVRDSLTDTQYF.

V usage is TRBV20-1 and J usage is TRBJ1-2; TCRdb lists TRBD1, though no DNA is available to test this call. The length of the CDR3 is 13 residues. Germline CDR1 and CDR2: DFQATT and SNEGSKA (reference sequence). The CDR3 reads CSAVGDTVYGYAF.

CDR3 residues: CSVEEDDRNYGYTF. The rearrangement joins TRBV29-1 to TRBJ1-2; the D gene TCRdb calls, TRBD1, cannot be checked with no DNA. The CDR3 runs to 14 residues. Germline V lookup: CDR1 SQVTM, CDR2 ANQGSEA.

The chain joins TRBV10-2 to TRBJ2-3; there is no DNA to check the TCRdb D call of TRBD2. There are 20 residues in the CDR3. CDR1 is WSHSY and CDR2 is SAAADI in the germline V gene. The CDR3 spells CASTQRPPAGVTTSTDTQYF.

The chain links TRBV9 to TRBJ2-7. CDR3 size: 13 residues. Germline V gives CDR1 SGDLS, CDR2 YYNGEE. The CDR3 loop is CASSGISSYEQYF.

The chain's CDR3 is CASSTPTSGGTDTQYF. The chain links TRBV6-2 or TRBV6-3 to TRBJ2-3. The germline CDR1 and CDR2 sequences are MNHEY and SVGEGT. The CDR3 contains 16 residues.

This sequence joins TRBV12-3 or TRBV12-4 and TRBJ2-1; TCRdb selects TRBD2, and the lack of DNA leaves this call unchecked. The CDR3 has 16 amino acids. The CDR3: CASSLFGQDYYNEQFF.